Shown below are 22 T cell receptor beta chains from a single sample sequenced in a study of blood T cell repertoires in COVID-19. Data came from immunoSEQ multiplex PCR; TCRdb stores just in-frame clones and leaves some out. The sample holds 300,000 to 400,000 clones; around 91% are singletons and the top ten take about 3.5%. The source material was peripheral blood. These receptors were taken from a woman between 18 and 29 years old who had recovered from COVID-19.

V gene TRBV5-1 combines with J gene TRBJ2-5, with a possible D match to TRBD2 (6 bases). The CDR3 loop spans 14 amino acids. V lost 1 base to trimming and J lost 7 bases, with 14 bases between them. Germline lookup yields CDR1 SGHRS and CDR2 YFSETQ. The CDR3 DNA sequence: TGCGCCAGCAGCTTGTGGGTCGGAGCGGGGACCCAGTACTTC. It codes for CASSLWVGAGTQYF.

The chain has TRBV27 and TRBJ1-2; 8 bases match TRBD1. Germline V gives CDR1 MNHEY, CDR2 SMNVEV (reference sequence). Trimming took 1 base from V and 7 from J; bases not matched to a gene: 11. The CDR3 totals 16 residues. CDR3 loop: CASSLLPGGALGGYTF. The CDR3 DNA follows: TGTGCCAGCAGTTTATTGCCAGGGGGCGCTTTAGGTGGCTACACCTTC.

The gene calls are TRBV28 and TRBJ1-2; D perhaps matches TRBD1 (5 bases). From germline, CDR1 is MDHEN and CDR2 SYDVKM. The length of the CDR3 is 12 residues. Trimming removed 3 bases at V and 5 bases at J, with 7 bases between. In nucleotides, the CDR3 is TGTGCCAGCAGTTTTCGGGGGTATGGCTACACCTTC. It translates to CASSFRGYGYTF.

The CDR3 region is CASSNRGALSKNIQYF. The CDR3 nucleotides read TGTGCCAGCAGCAACAGGGGGGCCCTGTCCAAAAACATTCAGTACTTC. The chain uses TRBV21-1 and TRBJ2-4; TRBD1 is the table's D call, not checked against the DNA. TRBV21-1 is shown as a pseudogene. This CDR3 is built from 16 residues.

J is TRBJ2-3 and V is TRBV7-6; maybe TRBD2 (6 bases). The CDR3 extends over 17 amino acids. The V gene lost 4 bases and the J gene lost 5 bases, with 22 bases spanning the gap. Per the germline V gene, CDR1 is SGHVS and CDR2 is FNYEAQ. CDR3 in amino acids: CASSSPLRIDGGDTQYF. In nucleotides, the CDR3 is TGTGCCAGCAGCTCCCCCCTCAGAATAGACGGGGGAGATACGCAGTATTTT.

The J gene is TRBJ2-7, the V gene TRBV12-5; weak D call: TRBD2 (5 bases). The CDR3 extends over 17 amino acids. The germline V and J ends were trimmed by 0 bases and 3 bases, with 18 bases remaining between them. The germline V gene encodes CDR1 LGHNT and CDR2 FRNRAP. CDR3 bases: TGTGCTAGTGGTTTGGTTGGCGGTAATCGAGGGTACTACGAGCAGTACGTC. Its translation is CASGLVGGNRGYYEQYV.

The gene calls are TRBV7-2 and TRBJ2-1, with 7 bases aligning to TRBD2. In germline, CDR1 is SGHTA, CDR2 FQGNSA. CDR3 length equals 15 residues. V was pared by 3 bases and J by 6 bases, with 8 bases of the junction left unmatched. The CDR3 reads CASSLSGRSGNEQFF. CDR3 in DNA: TGTGCCAGCAGCTTGTCCGGGAGGAGCGGCAATGAGCAGTTCTTC.

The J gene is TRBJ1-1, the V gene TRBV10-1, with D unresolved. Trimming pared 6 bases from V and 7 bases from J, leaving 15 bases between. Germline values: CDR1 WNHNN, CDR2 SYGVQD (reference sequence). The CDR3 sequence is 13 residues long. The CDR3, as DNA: TGCGCCAGCAGGCTCAGGCGGGAGGGTGAAGCTTTCTTT. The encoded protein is CASRLRREGEAFF.

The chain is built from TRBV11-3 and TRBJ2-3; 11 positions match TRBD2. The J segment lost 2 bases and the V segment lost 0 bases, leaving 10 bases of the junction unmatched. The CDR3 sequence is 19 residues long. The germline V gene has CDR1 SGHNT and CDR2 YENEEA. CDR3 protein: CASSLDWLAGGILTDTQYF. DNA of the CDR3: TGTGCCAGCAGCTTAGATTGGCTAGCGGGAGGCATCCTCACAGATACGCAGTATTTT.

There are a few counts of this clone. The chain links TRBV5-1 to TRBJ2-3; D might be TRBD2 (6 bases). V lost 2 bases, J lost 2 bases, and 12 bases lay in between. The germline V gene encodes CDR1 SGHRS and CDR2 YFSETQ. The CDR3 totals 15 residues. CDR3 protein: CASSFSGPLTDTQYF. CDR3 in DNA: TGCGCCAGCAGCTTTAGCGGCCCACTCACAGATACGCAGTATTTT. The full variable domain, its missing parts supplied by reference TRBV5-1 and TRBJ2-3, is KAGVTQTPRYLIKTRGQQVTLSCSPISGHRSVSWYQQTPGQGLQFLFEYFSETQRNKGNFPGRFSGRQFSNSRSEMNVSTLELGDSALYLCASSFSGPLTDTQYFGPGTRLTVL.

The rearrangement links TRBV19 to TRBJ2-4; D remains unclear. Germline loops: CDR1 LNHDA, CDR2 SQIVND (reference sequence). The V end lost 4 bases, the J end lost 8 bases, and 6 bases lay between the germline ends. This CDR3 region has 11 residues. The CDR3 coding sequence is TGTGCCAGTAGTACGTCCCACATTCAGTACTTC. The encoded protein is CASSTSHIQYF.

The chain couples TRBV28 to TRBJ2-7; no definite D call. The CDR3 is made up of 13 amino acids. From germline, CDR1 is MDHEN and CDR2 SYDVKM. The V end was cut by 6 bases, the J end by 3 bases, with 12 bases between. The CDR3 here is CASSASQDYEQYV. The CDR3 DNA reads TGTGCCAGCAGCGCCTCCCAGGACTACGAGCAGTACGTC.

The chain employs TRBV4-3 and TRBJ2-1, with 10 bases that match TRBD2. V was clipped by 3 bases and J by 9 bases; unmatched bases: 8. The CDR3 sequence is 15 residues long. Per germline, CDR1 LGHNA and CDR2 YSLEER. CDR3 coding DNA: TGCGCCAGCAGCCACCTAGCGGGAGAAGGAGGTGAGCAGTTCTTC. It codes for CASSHLAGEGGEQFF.

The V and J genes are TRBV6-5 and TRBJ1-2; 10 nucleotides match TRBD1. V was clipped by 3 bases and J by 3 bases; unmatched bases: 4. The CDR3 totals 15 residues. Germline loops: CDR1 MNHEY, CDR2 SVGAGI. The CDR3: CASSYRQGAYYGYTF. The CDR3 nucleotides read TGTGCCAGCAGTTATCGACAGGGGGCATACTATGGCTACACCTTC.

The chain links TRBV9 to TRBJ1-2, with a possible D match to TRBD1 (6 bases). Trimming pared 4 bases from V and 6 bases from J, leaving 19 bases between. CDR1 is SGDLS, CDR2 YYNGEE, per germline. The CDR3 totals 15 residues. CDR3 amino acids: CASSILGAGGDGYTF. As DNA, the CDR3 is TGTGCCAGCAGCATTCTCGGGGCTGGGGGCGATGGCTACACCTTC.

For the CDR3, the DNA is TGTGCCAGCAGCGTAGGCCCAAAACCCGACATTGGACTTATGAACACTGAAGCTTTCTTT. Encoded protein: CASSVGPKPDIGLMNTEAFF. The chain carries TRBV9 and TRBJ1-1; unclear D gene. This CDR3 has 20 residues. V was clipped by 0 bases and J by 0 bases, with 24 bases between them. Germline CDR1 SGDLS, CDR2 YYNGEE.

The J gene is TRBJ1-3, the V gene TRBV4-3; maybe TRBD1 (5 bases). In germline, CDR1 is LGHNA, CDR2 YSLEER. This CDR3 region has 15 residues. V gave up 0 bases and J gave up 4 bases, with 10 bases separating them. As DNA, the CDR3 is TGCGCCAGCAGCCAAGAGACGACAGACGGAAACACCATATATTTT. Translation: CASSQETTDGNTIYF.

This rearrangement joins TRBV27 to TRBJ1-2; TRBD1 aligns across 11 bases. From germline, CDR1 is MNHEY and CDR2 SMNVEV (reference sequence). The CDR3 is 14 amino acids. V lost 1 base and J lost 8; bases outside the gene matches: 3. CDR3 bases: TGTGCCAGCAGTTTATTGGGACAGGGGGTCGGCTACACCTTC. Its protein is CASSLLGQGVGYTF.

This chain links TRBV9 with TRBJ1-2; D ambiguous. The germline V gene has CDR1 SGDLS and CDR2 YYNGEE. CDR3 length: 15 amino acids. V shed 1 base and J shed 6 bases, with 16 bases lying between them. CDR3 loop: CASSVTSRQSHGYTF. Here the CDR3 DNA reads TGTGCCAGCAGCGTAACTTCCAGGCAATCCCATGGCTACACCTTC.

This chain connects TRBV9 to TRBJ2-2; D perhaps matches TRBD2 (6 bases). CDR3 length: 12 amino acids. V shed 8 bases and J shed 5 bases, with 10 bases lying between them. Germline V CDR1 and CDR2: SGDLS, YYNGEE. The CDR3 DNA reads TGTGCCAGTAGTGGGGGGACCGGGGAGCTGTTTTTT. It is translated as CASSGGTGELFF.

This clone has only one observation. CDR3 sequence: CASSNANIGTGNYEQYV. For the CDR3, the DNA is TGTGCCAGCAGCAACGCAAACATCGGGACAGGGAACTACGAGCAGTACGTC. V gene TRBV21-1 combines with J gene TRBJ2-7; the table's D call, TRBD1, was not checked against the DNA. TRBV21-1 is a pseudogene. This CDR3 spans 17 amino acids.

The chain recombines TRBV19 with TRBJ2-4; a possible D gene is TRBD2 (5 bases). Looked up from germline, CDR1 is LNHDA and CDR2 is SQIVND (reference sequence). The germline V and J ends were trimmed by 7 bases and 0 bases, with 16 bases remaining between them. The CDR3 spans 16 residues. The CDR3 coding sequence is TGTGCCAGTATGAGTTGGGGAGACTTAGCCAAAAACATTCAGTACTTC. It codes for CASMSWGDLAKNIQYF.